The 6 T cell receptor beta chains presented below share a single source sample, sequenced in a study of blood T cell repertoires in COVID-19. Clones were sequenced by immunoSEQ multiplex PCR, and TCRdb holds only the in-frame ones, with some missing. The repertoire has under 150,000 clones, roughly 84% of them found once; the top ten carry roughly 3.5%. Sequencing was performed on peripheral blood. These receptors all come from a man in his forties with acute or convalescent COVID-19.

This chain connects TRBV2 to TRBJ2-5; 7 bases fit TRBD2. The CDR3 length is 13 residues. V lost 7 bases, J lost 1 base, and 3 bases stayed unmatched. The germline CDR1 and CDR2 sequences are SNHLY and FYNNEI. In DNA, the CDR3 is TGTGCCAGCAAGGGCGGGGGCCAAGAGACCCAGTACTTC. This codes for CASKGGGQETQYF.

CDR3 amino acids: CATSGGQAINTGELFF. DNA for the CDR3: TGTGCCACCAGTGGTGGACAGGCGATAAACACCGGGGAGCTGTTTTTT. The V gene is TRBV24-1, the J gene TRBJ2-2, with 7 bases matching TRBD1. The CDR3 spans 16 residues. With V trimmed by 5 bases and J by 2 bases, 7 bases remained unmatched. From germline, CDR1 is KGHDR and CDR2 SFDVKD.

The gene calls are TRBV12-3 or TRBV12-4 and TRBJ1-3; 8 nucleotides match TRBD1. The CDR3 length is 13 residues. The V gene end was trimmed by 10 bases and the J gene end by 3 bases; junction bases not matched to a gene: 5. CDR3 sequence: CATLGTGGNTIYF. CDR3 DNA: TGTGCCACACTGGGGACAGGTGGAAACACCATATATTTT.

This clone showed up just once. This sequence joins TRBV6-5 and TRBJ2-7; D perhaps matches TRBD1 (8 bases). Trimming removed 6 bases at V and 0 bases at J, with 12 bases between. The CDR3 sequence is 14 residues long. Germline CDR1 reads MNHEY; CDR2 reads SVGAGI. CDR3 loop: CASRQGGASYEQYF. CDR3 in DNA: TGTGCCAGCAGACAGGGGGGGGCCTCCTACGAGCAGTACTTC.

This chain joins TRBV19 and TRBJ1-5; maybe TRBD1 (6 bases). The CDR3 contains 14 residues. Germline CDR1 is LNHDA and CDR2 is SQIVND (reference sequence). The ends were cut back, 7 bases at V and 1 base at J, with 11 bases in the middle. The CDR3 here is CASNQGMSNQPQHF. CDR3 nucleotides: TGTGCCAGTAACCAGGGGATGAGCAATCAGCCCCAGCATTTT.

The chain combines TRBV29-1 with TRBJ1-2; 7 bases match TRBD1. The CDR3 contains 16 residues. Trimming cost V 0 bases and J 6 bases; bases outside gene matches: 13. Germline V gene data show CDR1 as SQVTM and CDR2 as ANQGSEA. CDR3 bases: TGCAGCGTTGAAGACCCTCTACAGGGGCCTTTTGATGGCTACACCTTC. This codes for CSVEDPLQGPFDGYTF. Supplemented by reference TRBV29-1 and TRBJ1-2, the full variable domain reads SAVISQKPSRDICQRGTSLTIQCQVDSQVTMMFWYRQQPGQSLTLIATANQGSEATYESGFVIDKFPISRPNLTFSTLTVSNMSPEDSSIYLCSVEDPLQGPFDGYTFGSGTRLTVV.